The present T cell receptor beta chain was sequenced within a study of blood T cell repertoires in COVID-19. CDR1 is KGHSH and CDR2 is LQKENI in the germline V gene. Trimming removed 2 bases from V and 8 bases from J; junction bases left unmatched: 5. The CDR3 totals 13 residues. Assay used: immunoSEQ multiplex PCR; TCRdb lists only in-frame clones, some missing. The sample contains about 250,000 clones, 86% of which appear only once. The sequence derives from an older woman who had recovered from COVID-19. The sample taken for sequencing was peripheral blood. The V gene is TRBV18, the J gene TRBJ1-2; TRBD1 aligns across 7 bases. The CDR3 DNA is TGTGCCAGCTCACCATCAGGGGGGCCCGGCTACACCTTC. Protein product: CASSPSGGPGYTF.